The text below deals with one TCR beta chain. Sequencing started from total RNA isolated from unfractionated whole blood. The sample belongs to a study of human T cells and chemical hapten exposure. MiXCR was run by TCRdb on the 5' RACE reads, yielding one entry per CDR3 protein. Here the sample spans 81,000 or so distinct CDR3 sequences, roughly 8% being singletons. The receptor comes from a male donor in good health.

The DNA of the CDR3 is TGCAGCGTTGATTTAGCCAAAGAGACCCAGTACTTC. Translation: CSVDLAKETQYF. V gene TRBV29-1 combines with J gene TRBJ2-5; D is ambiguous. Trimming stripped 3 bases from V and 3 bases from J, with 8 bases between. This CDR3 region has 12 residues. Germline V gene data show CDR1 as SQVTM and CDR2 as ANQGSEA.